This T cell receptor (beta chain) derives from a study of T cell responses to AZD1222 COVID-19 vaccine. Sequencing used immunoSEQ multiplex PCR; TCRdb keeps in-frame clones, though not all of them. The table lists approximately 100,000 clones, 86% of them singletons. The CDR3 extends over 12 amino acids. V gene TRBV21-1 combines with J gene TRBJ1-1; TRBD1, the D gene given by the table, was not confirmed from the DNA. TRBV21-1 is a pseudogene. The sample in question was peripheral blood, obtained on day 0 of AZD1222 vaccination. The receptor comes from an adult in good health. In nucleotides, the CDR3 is TGTGCCAGCAGCACACAGGGCCGTGAAGCTTTCTTT. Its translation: CASSTQGREAFF.